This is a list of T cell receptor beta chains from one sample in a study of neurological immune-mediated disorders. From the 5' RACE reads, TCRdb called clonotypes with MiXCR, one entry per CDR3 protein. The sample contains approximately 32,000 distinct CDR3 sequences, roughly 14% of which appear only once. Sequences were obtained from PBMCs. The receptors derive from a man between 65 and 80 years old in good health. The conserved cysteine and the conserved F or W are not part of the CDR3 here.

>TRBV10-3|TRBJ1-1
AISVTGMNTEAF
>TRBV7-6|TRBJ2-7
ASSSSQGGDSYEQY
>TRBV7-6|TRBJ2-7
ASSLVFQGWSAEQY
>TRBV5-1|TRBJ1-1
ASLAGTGNTEAF
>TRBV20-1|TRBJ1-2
SALDYGGAFNYGYT
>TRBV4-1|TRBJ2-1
ASSGRAGVPGLNYNEQF
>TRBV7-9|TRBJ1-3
ASSRRGLGGNTIY
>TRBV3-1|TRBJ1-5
ASSQTGGNQPQH
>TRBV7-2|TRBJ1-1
ASSLGGQGLFAEAF
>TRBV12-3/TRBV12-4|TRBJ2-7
ASSRPDRSVHEQY
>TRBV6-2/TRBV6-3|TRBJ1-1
ASSYSYRRRVVGAF
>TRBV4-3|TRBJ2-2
ASSQEGTWNTGELF
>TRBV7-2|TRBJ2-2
ASSLKGKGTGELF
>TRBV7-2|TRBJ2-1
ASARGRVNEQF
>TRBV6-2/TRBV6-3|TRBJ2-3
ASSYPDGTWADTQY
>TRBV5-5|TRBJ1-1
ASSLSKDTEAF
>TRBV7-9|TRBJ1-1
ASSPGTGGYDTEAF
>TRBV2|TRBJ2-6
ASRDLGLSSGANVLT
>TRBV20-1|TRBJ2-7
SARGPPRPVRPYEQY
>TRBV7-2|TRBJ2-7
ASSGLAGAEGGEQY
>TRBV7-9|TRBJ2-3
ASSLEADTQY
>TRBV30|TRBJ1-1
AWRPTEYTEAF
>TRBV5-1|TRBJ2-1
ASSGEHNEQF
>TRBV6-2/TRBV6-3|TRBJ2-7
ASMTDTYEQY
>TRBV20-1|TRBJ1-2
SAIAGVNYGYT
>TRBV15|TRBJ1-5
ATSRQFSNQPQH
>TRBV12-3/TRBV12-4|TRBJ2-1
ASSLTTSGLTNEQF
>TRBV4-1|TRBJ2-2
ASSPSRRTGNTGELF
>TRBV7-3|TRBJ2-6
ASSLAGGAPGANVLT
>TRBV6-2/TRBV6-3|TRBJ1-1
ASSLVAPATSEAF
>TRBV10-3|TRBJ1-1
AISEGQGASEAF
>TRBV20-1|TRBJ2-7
SARESGTIDEQY
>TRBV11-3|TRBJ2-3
ASSWDGIRNTQY
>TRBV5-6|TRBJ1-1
ASSFGDRRPEAF
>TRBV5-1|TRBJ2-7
ASSLGTSGEYEQY
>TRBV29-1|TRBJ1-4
SAGSNEKLF
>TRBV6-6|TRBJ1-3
ASSYSIRQGEGHTIY
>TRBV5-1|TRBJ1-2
VSSYGQGRGGYT
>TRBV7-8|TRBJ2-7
ASSTREQDYEQY
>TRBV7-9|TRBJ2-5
ASSSRSAGAEETQY
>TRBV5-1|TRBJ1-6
ASSQGAGNSPLH
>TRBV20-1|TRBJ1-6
SASIVQPDSPLH
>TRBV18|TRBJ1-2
ASSNMSRTGDYGYT
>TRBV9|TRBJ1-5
ASSATGGQPQH
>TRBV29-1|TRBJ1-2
SATLGGVYGYT
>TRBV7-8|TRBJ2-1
ASSYLAGGQYNEQF
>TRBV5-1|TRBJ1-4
ASRGGQGLRNEKLF
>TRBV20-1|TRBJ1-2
SATFLARADYGYT
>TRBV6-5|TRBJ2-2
ASRRPGQPNTGELF